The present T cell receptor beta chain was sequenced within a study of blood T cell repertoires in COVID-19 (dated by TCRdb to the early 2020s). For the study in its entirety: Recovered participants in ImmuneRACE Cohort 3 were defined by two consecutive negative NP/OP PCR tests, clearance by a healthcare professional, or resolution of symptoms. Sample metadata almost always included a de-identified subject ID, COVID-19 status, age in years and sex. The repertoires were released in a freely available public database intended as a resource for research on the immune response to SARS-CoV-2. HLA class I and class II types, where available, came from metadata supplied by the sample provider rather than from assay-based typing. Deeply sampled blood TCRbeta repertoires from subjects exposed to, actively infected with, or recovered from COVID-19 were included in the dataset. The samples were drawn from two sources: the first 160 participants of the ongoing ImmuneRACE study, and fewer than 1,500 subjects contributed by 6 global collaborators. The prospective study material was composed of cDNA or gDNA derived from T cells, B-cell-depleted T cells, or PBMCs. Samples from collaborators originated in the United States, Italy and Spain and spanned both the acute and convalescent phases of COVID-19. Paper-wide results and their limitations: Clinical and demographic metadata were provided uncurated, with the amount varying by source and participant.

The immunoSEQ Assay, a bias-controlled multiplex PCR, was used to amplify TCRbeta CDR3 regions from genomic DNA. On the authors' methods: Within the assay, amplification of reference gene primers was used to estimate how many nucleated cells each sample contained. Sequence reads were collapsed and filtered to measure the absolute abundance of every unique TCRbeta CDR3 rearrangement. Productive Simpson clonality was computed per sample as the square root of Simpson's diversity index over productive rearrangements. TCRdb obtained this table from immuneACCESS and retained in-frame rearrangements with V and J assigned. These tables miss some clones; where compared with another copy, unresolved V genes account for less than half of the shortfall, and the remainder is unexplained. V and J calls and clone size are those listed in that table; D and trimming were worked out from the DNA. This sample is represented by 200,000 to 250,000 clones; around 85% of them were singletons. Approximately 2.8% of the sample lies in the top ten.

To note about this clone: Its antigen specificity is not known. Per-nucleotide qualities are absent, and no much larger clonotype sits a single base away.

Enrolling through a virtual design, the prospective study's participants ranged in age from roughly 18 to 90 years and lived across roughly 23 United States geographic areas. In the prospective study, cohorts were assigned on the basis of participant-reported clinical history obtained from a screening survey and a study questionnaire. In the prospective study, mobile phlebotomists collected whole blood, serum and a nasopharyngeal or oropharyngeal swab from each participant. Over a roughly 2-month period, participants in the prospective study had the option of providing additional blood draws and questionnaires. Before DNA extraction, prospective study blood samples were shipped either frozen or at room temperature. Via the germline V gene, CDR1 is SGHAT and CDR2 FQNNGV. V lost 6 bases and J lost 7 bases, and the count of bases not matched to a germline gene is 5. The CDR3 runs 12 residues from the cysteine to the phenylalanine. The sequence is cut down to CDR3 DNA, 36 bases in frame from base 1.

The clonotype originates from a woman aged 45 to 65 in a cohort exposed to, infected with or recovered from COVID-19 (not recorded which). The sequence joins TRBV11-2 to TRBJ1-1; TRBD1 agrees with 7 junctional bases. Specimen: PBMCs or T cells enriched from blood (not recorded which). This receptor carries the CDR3 CASRTGQLEAFF. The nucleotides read TGTGCCAGCAGGACGGGACAGCTTGAAGCTTTCTTT. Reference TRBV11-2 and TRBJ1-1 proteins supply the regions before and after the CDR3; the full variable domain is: EAGVAQSPRYKIIEKRQSVAFWCNPISGHATLYWYQQILGQGPKLLIQFQNNGVVDDSQLPKDRFSAERLKGVDSTLKIQPAKLEDSAVYLCASRTGQLEAFFGQGTRLTVV.